These 19 T cell receptor beta chains were all obtained from the same sample, sequenced in a study of blood T cell repertoires in COVID-19. This table comes from immunoSEQ multiplex PCR, and its TCRdb copy is limited to in-frame clones, with some not included. The sample includes 65,000 to 95,000 clones, about 90% of them seen just once. Sequenced sample: peripheral blood. The receptors were sampled from a man between 45 and 60 years old with active COVID-19.

This clone was picked up one time. The chain combines TRBV18 with TRBJ1-5; D is perhaps TRBD1 (6 bases). This CDR3 contains 15 residues. Germline V gene sequence: CDR1 KGHSH, CDR2 LQKENI. The V end lost 0 bases, the J end lost 4 bases, and 10 bases lay between the germline ends. The CDR3 coding sequence is TGTGCCAGCTCACCACCGGGGACACTGAATCAGCCCCAGCATTTT. Its translation is CASSPPGTLNQPQHF.

The chain combines TRBV7-9 with TRBJ2-7, with 10 bases lining up with TRBD1. Germline lookup yields CDR1 SEHNR and CDR2 FQNEAQ (reference sequence). Trimming cost V 5 bases and J 3 bases; bases outside gene matches: 4. This CDR3 has 14 residues. CDR3 bases: TGTGCCAGCAGCCGGCGGGACAGGGGCTACGAGCAGTACTTC. Its translation: CASSRRDRGYEQYF. Supplemented by reference TRBV7-9 and TRBJ2-7, the full variable domain reads DTGVSQNPRHKITKRGQNVTFRCDPISEHNRLYWYRQTLGQGPEFLTYFQNEAQLEKSRLLSDRFSAERPKGSFSTLEIQRTEQGDSAMYLCASSRRDRGYEQYFGPGTRLTVT.

The chain links TRBV5-1 to TRBJ2-3, with D maybe TRBD2 (5 bases). V was shortened by 0 bases and J by 1 base, with 9 bases between the two germline ends. Germline V gene data show CDR1 as SGHRS and CDR2 as YFSETQ. CDR3 length: 15 amino acids. The CDR3 sequence: CASSLVGSGTDTQYF. In nucleotides, the CDR3 is TGCGCCAGCAGCTTGGTGGGTAGCGGCACAGATACGCAGTATTTT.

The chain joins TRBV9 to TRBJ1-2; possible D gene TRBD1, 6 bases. V shed 3 bases and J shed 2 bases, with 11 bases lying between them. Germline loops: CDR1 SGDLS, CDR2 YYNGEE. This CDR3 comprises 14 residues. The DNA of the CDR3 is TGTGCCAGCAGCGAGGGGGGGCAGAACTATGGCTACACCTTC. Protein product: CASSEGGQNYGYTF.

This clone occurred once. The V and J genes are TRBV27 and TRBJ2-7, with 12 bases that match TRBD2. Losses at the gene ends were 6 bases for V and 9 bases for J; bases not matched to a gene: 12. The CDR3 covers 15 residues. The germline CDR1 and CDR2 sequences are MNHEY and SMNVEV (reference sequence). The CDR3 is CASRTSGGPKSGQYF. In nucleotides, the CDR3 is TGTGCCAGCAGGACTAGCGGGGGCCCCAAATCCGGGCAGTACTTC.

The chain couples TRBV5-8 to TRBJ2-1; 8 bases are shared with TRBD1. The germline gives CDR1 SGHTS, CDR2 YDEGEE. V shed 6 bases, J shed 4 bases, and the junction held 9 bases outside the gene matches. The CDR3 has 15 amino acids. CDR3: CASTLDRAHYNEQFF. CDR3 coding DNA: TGTGCCAGCACCCTGGACAGGGCCCATTACAATGAGCAGTTCTTC.

The CDR3 spells CASTRTGGKPGYTF. DNA of the CDR3: TGTGCCAGCACTCGGACAGGGGGAAAGCCTGGCTACACCTTC. The rearrangement joins TRBV28 to TRBJ1-2; 10 positions match TRBD1. CDR1 and CDR2 from the germline V gene are MDHEN and SYDVKM. The ends lost 7 bases at V and 7 bases at J; junction bases unmatched: 9. The CDR3 spans 14 residues.

The gene calls are TRBV6-5 and TRBJ1-4; no clear D gene. Trimming stripped 2 bases from V and 5 bases from J, with 9 bases between. Germline assignment: CDR1 MNHEY and CDR2 SVGAGI. CDR3 length equals 14 residues. The DNA for the CDR3 is TGTGCCAGCAGTTACCGAGGAGGCAATGAAAAACTGTTTTTT. It yields the protein CASSYRGGNEKLFF.

This clone has just a few counts. This chain uses TRBV7-2 with TRBJ1-6, with D possibly matching TRBD1 (6 bases). Trimming pared 7 bases from V and 4 bases from J, leaving 14 bases between. Germline V CDR1 and CDR2: SGHTA, FQGNSA. The CDR3 totals 15 residues. The CDR3 bases are TGTGCCAGCACTCTACGGGGGGCGTATAATTCACCCCTCCACTTT. Its protein product is CASTLRGAYNSPLHF.

V usage is TRBV9 and J usage is TRBJ1-1; tentatively, D is TRBD1 (6 bases). The CDR3 is 17 residues long. The V gene's germline CDR1 is SGDLS and CDR2 YYNGEE. V dropped 0 bases and J dropped 1 base, with 16 bases sitting between them. The CDR3 DNA reads as TGTGCCAGCAGCGTAGTCTTGGACAGCACTAGGAACACTGAAGCTTTCTTT. This gives the protein CASSVVLDSTRNTEAFF.

This chain connects TRBV24-1 to TRBJ2-1, with a possible D match to TRBD2 (6 bases). Germline values: CDR1 KGHDR, CDR2 SFDVKD. CDR3 length: 16 residues. Trimming removed 3 bases at V and 2 bases at J, with 13 bases between. CDR3 bases: TGTGCCACCAGTGATCGCAGCGGGCCGGCCTACAATGAGCAGTTCTTC. This codes for CATSDRSGPAYNEQFF.

Here the CDR3 DNA reads TGTGCCAGTAGTCCATACAGGGGAACGCTCCAAGAGACCCAGTACTTC. Protein sequence: CASSPYRGTLQETQYF. The chain combines TRBV19 with TRBJ2-5, with 7 bases that match TRBD1. The CDR3 spans 16 residues. Trimming cost V 5 bases and J 1 base; bases outside gene matches: 10. Germline V lookup: CDR1 LNHDA, CDR2 SQIVND (reference sequence).

The genes are TRBV5-1 and TRBJ1-1; 7 bases line up with TRBD1. The CDR3 is 15 residues long. The V segment lost 0 bases and the J segment 0 bases; nucleotides outside the gene matches: 2. Germline V lookup: CDR1 SGHRS, CDR2 YFSETQ. DNA of the CDR3: TGCGCCAGCAGCTTGGGAGACAGGGTGAACACTGAAGCTTTCTTT. It translates to CASSLGDRVNTEAFF.

J is TRBJ2-3 and V is TRBV5-5; no clear D. Per germline, CDR1 SGHKS and CDR2 YYEKEE (reference sequence). The CDR3 is 13 amino acids. Trimming stripped 4 bases from V and 1 base from J, with 7 bases between. The CDR3 is CASSQFRTDTQYF. The CDR3 DNA is TGTGCCAGCAGCCAGTTCCGCACAGATACGCAGTATTTT.

The chain joins TRBV28 to TRBJ1-2; the D is unclear. CDR3 length: 11 amino acids. Germline CDR1 MDHEN, CDR2 SYDVKM. Trimming removed 5 bases at V and 8 bases at J, with 9 bases between. The CDR3 region is CASSPHTGYTF. CDR3 nucleotides: TGTGCCAGCAGTCCACACACCGGCTACACCTTC.

This clone was detected a few times. V usage is TRBV7-2 and J usage is TRBJ1-3, with a possible D match to TRBD1 (6 bases). The germline gives CDR1 SGHTA, CDR2 FQGNSA. The V end lost 2 bases, the J end lost 0 bases, and 11 bases lay between the germline ends. The CDR3 extends over 16 amino acids. The CDR3 reads CASSLSGGHSGNTIYF. CDR3 nucleotides: TGTGCCAGCAGCTTAAGCGGGGGCCACTCTGGAAACACCATATATTTT. Complete variable domain (other parts from reference TRBV7-2 and TRBJ1-3): GAGVSQSPSNKVTEKGKDVELRCDPISGHTALYWYRQSLGQGLEFLIYFQGNSAPDKSGLPSDRFSAERTGGSVSTLTIQRTQQEDSAVYLCASSLSGGHSGNTIYFGEGSWLTVV.

The V and J genes are TRBV7-8 and TRBJ2-4, with a tentative D call TRBD2 (6 bases). Trimming stripped 5 bases from V and 3 bases from J, with 17 bases between. The CDR3 extends over 16 amino acids. CDR1 and CDR2 (germline): SGHVS, FQNEAQ. CDR3: CASSVLRLVGKNIQYF. The CDR3 DNA sequence: TGTGCCAGCAGCGTATTAAGACTAGTGGGCAAAAACATTCAGTACTTC.

V usage is TRBV14 and J usage is TRBJ1-1; TRBD1 matches 7 bases. J lost 1 base, V lost 4 bases, and 6 bases had no gene match. The germline gives CDR1 SGHDN, CDR2 FVKESK. This CDR3 is built from 15 residues. In nucleotides, the CDR3 is TGTGCCAGCAGCCCCCGGACAGGATCGAACACTGAAGCTTTCTTT. Protein product: CASSPRTGSNTEAFF. Based on the CDR3 plus reference TRBV14 and TRBJ1-1, the full variable domain is EAGVTQFPSHSVIEKGQTVTLRCDPISGHDNLYWYRRVMGKEIKFLLHFVKESKQDESGMPNNRFLAERTGGTYSTLKVQPAELEDSGVYFCASSPRTGSNTEAFFGQGTRLTVV.

The gene calls are TRBV2 and TRBJ2-5, with TRBD2 identical over 7 bases. The CDR3 sequence is 17 residues long. The ends lost 7 bases at V and 0 bases at J; junction bases unmatched: 14. Germline CDR1 SNHLY, CDR2 FYNNEI. DNA for the CDR3: TGTGCCAGCACCCGGGAACGGACTAGACTGAACCAAGAGACCCAGTACTTC. The encoded protein is CASTRERTRLNQETQYF.